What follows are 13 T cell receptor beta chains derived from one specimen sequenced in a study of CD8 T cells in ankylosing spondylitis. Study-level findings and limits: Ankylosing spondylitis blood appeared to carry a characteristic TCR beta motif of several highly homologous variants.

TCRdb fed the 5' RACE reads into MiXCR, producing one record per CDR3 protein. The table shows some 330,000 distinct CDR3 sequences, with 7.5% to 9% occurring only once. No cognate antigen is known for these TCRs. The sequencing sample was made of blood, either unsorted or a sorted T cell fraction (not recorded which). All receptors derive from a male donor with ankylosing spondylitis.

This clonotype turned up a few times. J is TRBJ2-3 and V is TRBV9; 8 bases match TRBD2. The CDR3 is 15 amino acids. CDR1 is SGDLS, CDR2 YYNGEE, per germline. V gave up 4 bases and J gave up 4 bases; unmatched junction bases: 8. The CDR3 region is CASSTQRERADTQYF. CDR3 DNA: TGTGCCAGCAGCACCCAGCGGGAGAGGGCAGATACGCAGTATTTT.

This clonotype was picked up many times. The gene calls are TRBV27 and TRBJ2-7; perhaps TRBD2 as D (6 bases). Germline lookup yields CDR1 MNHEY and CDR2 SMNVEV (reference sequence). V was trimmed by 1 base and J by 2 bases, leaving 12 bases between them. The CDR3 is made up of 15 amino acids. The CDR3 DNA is TGTGCCAGCAGTTTATATAGTAGCGGAACCTACGAGCAGTACTTC. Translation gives CASSLYSSGTYEQYF.

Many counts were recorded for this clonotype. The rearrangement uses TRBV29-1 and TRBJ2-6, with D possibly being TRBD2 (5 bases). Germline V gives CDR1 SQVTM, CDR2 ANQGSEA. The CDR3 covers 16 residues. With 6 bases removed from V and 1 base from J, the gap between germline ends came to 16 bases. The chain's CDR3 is CSVRTYRESGANVLTF. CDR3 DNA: TGCAGCGTGAGGACCTACCGGGAATCTGGGGCCAACGTCCTGACTTTC.

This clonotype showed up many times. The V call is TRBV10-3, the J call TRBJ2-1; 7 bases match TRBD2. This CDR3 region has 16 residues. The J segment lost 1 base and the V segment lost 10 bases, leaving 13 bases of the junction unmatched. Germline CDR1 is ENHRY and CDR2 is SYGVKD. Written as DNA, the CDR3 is TGTGCCACCCGACCCCCTAGCGGACCGTCCTACAATGAGCAGTTCTTC. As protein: CATRPPSGPSYNEQFF.

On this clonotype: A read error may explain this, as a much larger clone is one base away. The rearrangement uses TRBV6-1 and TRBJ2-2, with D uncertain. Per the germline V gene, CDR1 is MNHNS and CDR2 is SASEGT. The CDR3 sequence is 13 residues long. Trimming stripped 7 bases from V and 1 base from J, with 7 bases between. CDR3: CASTEWNTGELFF. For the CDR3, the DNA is TGTGCCAGCACCGAGTGGAACACCGGGGAGCTGTTTTTT.

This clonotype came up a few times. The DNA of the CDR3 is TGTGCCAGCAGGGACACGTGGAATTCACCCCTCCACTTT. Its protein product is CASRDTWNSPLHF. J is TRBJ1-6 and V is TRBV27, with a weak D call TRBD1 (5 bases). Germline values: CDR1 MNHEY, CDR2 SMNVEV (reference sequence). V lost 6 bases and J lost 7, with 10 bases in between. This CDR3 has 13 residues.

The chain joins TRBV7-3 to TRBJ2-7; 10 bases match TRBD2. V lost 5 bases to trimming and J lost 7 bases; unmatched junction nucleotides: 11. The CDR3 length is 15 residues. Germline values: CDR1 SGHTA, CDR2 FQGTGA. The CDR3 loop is CASSPQAGGPREQYF. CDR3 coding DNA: TGTGCCAGCAGCCCTCAAGCGGGAGGGCCGAGGGAGCAGTACTTC.

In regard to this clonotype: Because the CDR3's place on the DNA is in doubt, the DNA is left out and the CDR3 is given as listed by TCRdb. The CDR3 here is CASTSASGRGGEHEQFF. The J gene is TRBJ2-1, the V gene TRBV19; the table's D call TRBD2 went unverified against the DNA. Germline CDR1 is LNHDA and CDR2 is SQIVND (reference sequence). The CDR3 length is 17 residues, termini included.

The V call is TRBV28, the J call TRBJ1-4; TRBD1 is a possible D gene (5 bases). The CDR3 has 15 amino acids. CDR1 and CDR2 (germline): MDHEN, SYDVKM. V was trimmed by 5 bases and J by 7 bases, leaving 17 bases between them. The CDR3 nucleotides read TGTGCCAGCAGTGGACTAGGGCAGGGCGGTGAAAAACTGTTTTTT. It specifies CASSGLGQGGEKLFF.

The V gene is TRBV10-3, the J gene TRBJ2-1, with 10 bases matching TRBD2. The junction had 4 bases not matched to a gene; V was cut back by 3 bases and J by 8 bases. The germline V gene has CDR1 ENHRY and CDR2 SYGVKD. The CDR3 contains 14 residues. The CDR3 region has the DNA TGTGCCATCAGTGAAACTAGCGGGATCTATGAGCAGTTCTTC. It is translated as CAISETSGIYEQFF.

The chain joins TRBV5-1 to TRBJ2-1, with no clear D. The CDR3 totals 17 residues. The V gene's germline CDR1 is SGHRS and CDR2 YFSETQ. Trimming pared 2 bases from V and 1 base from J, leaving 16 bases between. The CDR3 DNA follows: TGCGCCAGCAGCTTCAGACAAGCCTCTGCTTCCTACAATGAGCAGTTCTTC. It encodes CASSFRQASASYNEQFF. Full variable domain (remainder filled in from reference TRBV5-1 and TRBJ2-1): KAGVTQTPRYLIKTRGQQVTLSCSPISGHRSVSWYQQTPGQGLQFLFEYFSETQRNKGNFPGRFSGRQFSNSRSEMNVSTLELGDSALYLCASSFRQASASYNEQFFGPGTRLTVL.

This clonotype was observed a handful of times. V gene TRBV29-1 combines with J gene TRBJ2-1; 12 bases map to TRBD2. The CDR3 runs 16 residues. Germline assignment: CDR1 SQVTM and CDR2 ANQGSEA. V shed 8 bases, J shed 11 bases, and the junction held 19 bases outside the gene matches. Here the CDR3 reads CSYHLRLAGATGKQFF. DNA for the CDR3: TGCAGCTACCATTTGAGACTAGCGGGAGCGACTGGGAAGCAGTTCTTC.

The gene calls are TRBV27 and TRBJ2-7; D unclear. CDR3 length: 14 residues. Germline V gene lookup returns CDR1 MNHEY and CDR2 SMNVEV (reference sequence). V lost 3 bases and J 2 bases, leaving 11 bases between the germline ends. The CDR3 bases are TGTGCCAGCAGTTTCTTAGTTTCTGCCTACGAGCAGTACTTC. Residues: CASSFLVSAYEQYF.